These 5 T cell receptor beta chains share one sample of origin, sequenced in a study of CD4 and CD8 cells across lung adenocarcinoma regions. TCRdb called the PCR reads again in MiXCR, with one record for every CDR3 protein. The top ten clones hold 30% to 40% of a sample with some 10,000 distinct CDR3 sequences, around 42% of them seen once. The specimen was CD8+ T cells from the margin of a lung tumor. These receptors originate from a male donor with lung adenocarcinoma. The CD4 and CD8 labels of this study may be unreliable.

With regard to this clonotype: Its ends do not fully match the called genes, so a read error is possible. The rearrangement joins TRBV10-1 to TRBJ2-3; the D gene is possibly TRBD2 (7 bases). In germline, CDR1 is WNHNN, CDR2 SYGVQD (reference sequence). The CDR3 contains 16 residues. The CDR3 DNA sequence: TGCGCCAGCAGTGTCGGGGGCGGGGGAGCCAAAAATATGCAGTATTTC. The encoded protein is CASSVGGGGAKNMQYF.

The chain employs TRBV28 and TRBJ2-1; TRBD2 aligns across 8 bases. The end of the DNA is better explained by TRBJ2-7, so the J call may be wrong. CDR1 and CDR2 from the germline V gene are MDHEN and SYDVKM. The CDR3 extends over 16 amino acids. The DNA of the CDR3 is TGTGCCAGCAGTTTCGCCTCTGGACTAGCCAGGAACGAGCAGTACTTC. Translation gives CASSFASGLARNEQYF.

V is TRBV6-5 and J is TRBJ2-3; D not certain. This CDR3 is 15 amino acids long. Trimming took 4 bases from V and 10 from J, leaving 21 bases between them. CDR1 is MNHEY and CDR2 is SVGAGI in the germline V gene. The DNA for the CDR3 is TGTGCCAGCAGTTTCGACGGTGTGAGCCAAAATGCGCAGTATTTT. Its translation: CASSFDGVSQNAQYF.

This clonotype was picked up one time. The chain employs TRBV27 and TRBJ2-1, with 11 bases that match TRBD1. Germline CDR1 reads MNHEY; CDR2 reads SMNVEV (reference sequence). The V gene end was trimmed by 4 bases and the J gene end by 10 bases; junction bases not matched to a gene: 3. The CDR3 spans 13 residues. DNA of the CDR3: TGTGCCAGCAGTTCGGGACAGGGGGGCGAGCAGTTCTTC. It specifies CASSSGQGGEQFF.

There are a few counts of this clonotype. The chain carries TRBV14 and TRBJ2-1; D is unclear. The germline V gene encodes CDR1 SGHDN and CDR2 FVKESK. The V end was cut by 0 bases, the J end by 6 bases, with 12 bases between. The CDR3 spans 15 residues. CDR3 sequence reads: CASSQERAGINEQFF. The CDR3 DNA sequence: TGTGCCAGCAGCCAAGAAAGAGCCGGAATCAATGAGCAGTTCTTC.